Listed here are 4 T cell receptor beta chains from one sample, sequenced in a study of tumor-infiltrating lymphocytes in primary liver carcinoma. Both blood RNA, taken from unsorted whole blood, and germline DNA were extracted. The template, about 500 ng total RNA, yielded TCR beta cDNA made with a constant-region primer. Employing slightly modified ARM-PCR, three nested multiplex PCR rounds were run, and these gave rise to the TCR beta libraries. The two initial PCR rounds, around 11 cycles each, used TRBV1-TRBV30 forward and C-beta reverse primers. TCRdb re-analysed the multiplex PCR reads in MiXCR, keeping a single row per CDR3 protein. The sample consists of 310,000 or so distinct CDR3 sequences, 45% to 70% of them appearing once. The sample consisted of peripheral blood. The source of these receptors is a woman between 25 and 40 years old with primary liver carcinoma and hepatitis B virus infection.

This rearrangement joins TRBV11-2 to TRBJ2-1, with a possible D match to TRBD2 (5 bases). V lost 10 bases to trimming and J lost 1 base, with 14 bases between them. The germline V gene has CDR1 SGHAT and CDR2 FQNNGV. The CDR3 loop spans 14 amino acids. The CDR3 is CANRAGDSYNEQFF. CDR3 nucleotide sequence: TGTGCCAACAGAGCCGGGGATTCCTACAATGAGCAGTTCTTC.

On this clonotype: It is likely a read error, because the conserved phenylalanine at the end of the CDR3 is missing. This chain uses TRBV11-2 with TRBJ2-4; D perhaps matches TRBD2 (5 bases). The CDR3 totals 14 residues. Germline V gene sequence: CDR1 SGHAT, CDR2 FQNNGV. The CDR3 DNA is TGTTCCAGCAGCTTAGACCCCTCCGGGGTCATTCAGTACCTC. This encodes CSSSLDPSGVIQYL.

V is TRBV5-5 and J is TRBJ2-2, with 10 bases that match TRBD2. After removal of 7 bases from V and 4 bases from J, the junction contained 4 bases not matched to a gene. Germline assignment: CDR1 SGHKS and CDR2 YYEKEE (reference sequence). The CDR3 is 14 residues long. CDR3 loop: CASLAGDLTGELFF. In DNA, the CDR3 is TGTGCCAGCCTAGCGGGGGATCTCACCGGGGAGCTGTTTTTT.

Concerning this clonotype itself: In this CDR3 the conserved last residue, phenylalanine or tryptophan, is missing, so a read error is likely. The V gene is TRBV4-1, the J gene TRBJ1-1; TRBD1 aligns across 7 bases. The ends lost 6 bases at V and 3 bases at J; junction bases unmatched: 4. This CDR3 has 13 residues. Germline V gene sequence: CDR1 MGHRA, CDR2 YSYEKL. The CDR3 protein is CASRRTGDTEAFV. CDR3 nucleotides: TGCGCCAGCAGACGGACAGGTGACACTGAAGCTTTCGTT.